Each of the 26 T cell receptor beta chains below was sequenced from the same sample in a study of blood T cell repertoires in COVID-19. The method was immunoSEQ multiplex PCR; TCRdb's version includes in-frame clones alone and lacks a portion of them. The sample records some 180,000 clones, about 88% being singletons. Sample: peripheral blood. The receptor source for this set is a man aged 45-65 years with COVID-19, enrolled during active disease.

The CDR3 region has the DNA TGTGCCAGCAGCTCACAGGGGACCTACAATGAGCAGTTCTTC. This gives the protein CASSSQGTYNEQFF. The V and J genes are TRBV5-4 and TRBJ2-1; the match to TRBD1 covers 7 bases. The CDR3 covers 14 residues. The germline CDR1 and CDR2 sequences are SGHNT and YYREEE (reference sequence). J was trimmed by 2 bases and V by 3 bases; bases with no gene match: 2.

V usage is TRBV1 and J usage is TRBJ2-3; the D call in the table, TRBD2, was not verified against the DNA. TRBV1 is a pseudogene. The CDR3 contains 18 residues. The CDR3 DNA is TGCACCAGCAGCTCGAATTTAGCGGGAGGGATGCTAACAGATACGCAGTATTTT. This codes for CTSSSNLAGGMLTDTQYF.

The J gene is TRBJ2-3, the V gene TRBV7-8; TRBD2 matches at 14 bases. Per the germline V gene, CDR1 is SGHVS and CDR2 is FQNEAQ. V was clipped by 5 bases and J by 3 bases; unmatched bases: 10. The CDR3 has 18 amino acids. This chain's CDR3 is CASSLDPGTSGGTDTQYF. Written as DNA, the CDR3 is TGTGCCAGCAGCCTCGACCCCGGGACTAGCGGGGGAACAGATACGCAGTATTTT.

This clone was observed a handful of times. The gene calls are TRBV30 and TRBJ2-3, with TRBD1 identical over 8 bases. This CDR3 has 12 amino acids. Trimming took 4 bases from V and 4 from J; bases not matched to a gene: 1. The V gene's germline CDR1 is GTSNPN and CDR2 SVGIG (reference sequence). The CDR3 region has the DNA TGTGCCTGGAACAGGGGGGCAGATACGCAGTATTTT. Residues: CAWNRGADTQYF. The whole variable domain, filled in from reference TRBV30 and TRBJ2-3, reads SQTIHQWPATLVQPVGSPLSLECTVEGTSNPNLYWYRQAAGRGLQLLFYSVGIGQISSEVPQNLSASRPQDRQFILSSKKLLLSDSGFYLCAWNRGADTQYFGPGTRLTVL.

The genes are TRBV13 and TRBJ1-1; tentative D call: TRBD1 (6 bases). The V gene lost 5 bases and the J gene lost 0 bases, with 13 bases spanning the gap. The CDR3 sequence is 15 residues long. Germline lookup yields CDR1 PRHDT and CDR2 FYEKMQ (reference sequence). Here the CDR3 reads CASSPRTEMNTEAFF. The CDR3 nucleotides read TGTGCCAGCAGCCCCAGGACAGAGATGAACACTGAAGCTTTCTTT.

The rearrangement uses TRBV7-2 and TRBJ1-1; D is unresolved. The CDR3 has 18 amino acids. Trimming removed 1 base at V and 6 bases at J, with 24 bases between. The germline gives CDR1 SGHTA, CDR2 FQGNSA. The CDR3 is CASSLGRPLEVLISEAFF. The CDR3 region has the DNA TGTGCCAGCAGCTTAGGGCGACCGTTGGAGGTTTTGATCTCTGAAGCTTTCTTT.

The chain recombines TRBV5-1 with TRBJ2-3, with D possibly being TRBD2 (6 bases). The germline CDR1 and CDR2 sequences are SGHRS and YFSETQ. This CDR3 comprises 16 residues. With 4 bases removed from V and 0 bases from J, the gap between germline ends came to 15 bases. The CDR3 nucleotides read TGCGCCAGCAGCAACCAAGGCGGGACTAGCACAGATACGCAGTATTTT. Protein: CASSNQGGTSTDTQYF.

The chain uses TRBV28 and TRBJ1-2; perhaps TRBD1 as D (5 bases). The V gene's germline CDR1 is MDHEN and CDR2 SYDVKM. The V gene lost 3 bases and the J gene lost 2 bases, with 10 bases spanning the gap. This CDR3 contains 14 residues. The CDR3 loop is CASSFGASNYGYTF. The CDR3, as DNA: TGTGCCAGCAGTTTTGGGGCCTCAAACTATGGCTACACCTTC.

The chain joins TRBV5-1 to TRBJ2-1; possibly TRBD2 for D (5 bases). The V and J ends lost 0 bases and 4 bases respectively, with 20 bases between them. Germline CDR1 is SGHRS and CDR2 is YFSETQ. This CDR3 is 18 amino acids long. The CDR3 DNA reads TGCGCCAGCAGCTTGGTTCCCGCTTCGGAGGCTCTTTACAATGAGCAGTTCTTC. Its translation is CASSLVPASEALYNEQFF.

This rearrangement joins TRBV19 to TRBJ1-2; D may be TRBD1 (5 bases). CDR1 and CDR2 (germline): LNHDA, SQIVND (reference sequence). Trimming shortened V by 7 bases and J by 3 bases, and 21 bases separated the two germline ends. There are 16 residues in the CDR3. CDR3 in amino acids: CASTSGVRSRDYGYTF. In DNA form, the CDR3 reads TGTGCCAGTACCTCGGGGGTCCGTAGTCGGGACTATGGCTACACCTTC.

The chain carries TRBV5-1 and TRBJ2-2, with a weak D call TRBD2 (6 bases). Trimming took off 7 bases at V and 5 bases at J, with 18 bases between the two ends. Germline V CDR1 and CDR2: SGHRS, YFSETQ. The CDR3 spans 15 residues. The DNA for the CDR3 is TGCGCCAGCTGGTCGGCGGGGATAGGAACCGGGGAGCTGTTTTTT. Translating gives CASWSAGIGTGELFF. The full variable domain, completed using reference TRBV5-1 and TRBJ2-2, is KAGVTQTPRYLIKTRGQQVTLSCSPISGHRSVSWYQQTPGQGLQFLFEYFSETQRNKGNFPGRFSGRQFSNSRSEMNVSTLELGDSALYLCASWSAGIGTGELFFGEGSRLTVL.

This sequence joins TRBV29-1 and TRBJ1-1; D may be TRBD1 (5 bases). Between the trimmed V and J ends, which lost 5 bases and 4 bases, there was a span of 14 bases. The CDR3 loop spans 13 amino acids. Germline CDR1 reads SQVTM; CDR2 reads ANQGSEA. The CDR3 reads CSVLGSGPTEAFF. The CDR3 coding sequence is TGCAGCGTTTTAGGATCAGGGCCCACTGAAGCTTTCTTT.

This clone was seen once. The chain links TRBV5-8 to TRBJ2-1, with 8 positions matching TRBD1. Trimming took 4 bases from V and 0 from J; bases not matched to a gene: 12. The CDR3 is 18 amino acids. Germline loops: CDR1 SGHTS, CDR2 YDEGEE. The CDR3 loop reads CASSGRTAGTGSYNEQFF. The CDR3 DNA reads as TGTGCCAGCAGCGGTCGTACCGCCGGGACAGGCTCCTACAATGAGCAGTTCTTC.

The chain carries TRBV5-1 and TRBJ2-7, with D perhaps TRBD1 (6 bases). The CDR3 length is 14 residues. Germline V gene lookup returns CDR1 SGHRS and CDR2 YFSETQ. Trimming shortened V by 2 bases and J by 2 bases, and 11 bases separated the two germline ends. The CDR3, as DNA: TGCGCCAGCAGCTTATCGGACAGTGCCTACGAGCAGTACTTC. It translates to CASSLSDSAYEQYF.

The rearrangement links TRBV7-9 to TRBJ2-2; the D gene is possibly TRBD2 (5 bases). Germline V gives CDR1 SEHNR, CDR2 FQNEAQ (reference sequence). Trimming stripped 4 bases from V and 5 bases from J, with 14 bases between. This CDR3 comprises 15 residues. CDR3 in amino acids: CASSSKTRTTGELFF. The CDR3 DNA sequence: TGTGCCAGCAGCTCCAAAACAAGGACTACCGGGGAGCTGTTTTTT.

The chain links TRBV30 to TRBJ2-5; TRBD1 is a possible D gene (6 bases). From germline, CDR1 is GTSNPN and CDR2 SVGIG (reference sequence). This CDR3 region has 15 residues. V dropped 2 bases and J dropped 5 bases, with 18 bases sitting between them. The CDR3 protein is CAWSLGQSGRETQYF. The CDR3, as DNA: TGTGCCTGGAGTTTAGGACAGTCCGGACGGGAGACCCAGTACTTC.

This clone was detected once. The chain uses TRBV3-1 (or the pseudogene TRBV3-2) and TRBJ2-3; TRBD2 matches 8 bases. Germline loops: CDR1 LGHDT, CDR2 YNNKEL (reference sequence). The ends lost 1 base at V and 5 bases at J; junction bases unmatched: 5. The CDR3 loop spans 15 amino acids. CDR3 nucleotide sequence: TGTGCCAGCAGCCAAGCCGCGGGGGGAATAGATACGCAGTATTTT. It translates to CASSQAAGGIDTQYF.

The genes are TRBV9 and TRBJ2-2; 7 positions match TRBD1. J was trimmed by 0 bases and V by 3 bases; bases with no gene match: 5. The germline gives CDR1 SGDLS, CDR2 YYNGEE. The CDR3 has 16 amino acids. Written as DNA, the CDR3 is TGTGCCAGCAGCGGGGGCAGGGGGACGAACACCGGGGAGCTGTTTTTT. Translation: CASSGGRGTNTGELFF.

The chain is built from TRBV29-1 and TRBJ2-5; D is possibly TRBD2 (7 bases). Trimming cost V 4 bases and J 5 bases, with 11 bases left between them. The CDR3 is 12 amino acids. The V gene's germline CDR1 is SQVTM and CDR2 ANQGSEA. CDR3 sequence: CSVVGGGETQYF. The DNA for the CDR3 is TGCAGCGTTGTGGGAGGGGGGGAGACCCAGTACTTC.

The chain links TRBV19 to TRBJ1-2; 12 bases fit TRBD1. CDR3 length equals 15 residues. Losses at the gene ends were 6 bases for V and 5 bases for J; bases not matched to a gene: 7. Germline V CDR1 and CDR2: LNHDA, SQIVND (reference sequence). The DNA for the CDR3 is TGTGCCAGTAGCACGGGACAGGGGGCGAAATATGGCTACACCTTC. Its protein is CASSTGQGAKYGYTF.

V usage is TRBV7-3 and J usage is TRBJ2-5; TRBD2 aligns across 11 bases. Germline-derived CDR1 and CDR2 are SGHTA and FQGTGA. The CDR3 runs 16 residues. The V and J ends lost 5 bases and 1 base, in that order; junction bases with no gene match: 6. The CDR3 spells CASSPGLAGGQETQYF. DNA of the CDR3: TGTGCCAGCAGCCCGGGGCTAGCGGGGGGCCAAGAGACCCAGTACTTC.

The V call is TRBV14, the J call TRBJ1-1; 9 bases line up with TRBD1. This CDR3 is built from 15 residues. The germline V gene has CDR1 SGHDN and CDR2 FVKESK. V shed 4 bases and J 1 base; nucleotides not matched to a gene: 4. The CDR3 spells CASSPHRGRNTEAFF. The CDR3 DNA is TGTGCCAGCAGCCCGCACAGGGGGCGGAACACTGAAGCTTTCTTT. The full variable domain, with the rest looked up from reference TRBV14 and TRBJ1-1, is EAGVTQFPSHSVIEKGQTVTLRCDPISGHDNLYWYRRVMGKEIKFLLHFVKESKQDESGMPNNRFLAERTGGTYSTLKVQPAELEDSGVYFCASSPHRGRNTEAFFGQGTRLTVV.

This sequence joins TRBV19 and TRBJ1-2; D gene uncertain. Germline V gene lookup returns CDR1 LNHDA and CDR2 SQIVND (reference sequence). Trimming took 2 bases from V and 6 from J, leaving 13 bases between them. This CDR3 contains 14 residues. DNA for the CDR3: TGTGCCAGTAGTATACGAGCCGAACTTAATGGCTACACCTTC. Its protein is CASSIRAELNGYTF.

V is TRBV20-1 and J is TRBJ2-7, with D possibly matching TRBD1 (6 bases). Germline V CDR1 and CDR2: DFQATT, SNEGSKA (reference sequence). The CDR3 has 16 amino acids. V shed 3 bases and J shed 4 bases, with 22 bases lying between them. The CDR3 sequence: CSASPDNQGFGYEQYF. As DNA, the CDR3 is TGCAGTGCTAGTCCCGATAACCAGGGGTTTGGTTACGAGCAGTACTTC.

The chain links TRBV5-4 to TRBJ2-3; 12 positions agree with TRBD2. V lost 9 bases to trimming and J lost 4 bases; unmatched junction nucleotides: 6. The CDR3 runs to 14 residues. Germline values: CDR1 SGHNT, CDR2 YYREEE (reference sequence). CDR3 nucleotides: TGTGCCACTTCTAGCGGGGGGGCCGCAGATACGCAGTATTTT. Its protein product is CATSSGGAADTQYF.

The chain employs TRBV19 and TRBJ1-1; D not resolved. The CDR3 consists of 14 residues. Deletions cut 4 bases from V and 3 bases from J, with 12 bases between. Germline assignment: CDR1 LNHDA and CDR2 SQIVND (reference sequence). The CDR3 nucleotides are TGTGCCAGTAGTACCCCCGGACTCTACACTGAAGCTTTCTTT. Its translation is CASSTPGLYTEAFF.